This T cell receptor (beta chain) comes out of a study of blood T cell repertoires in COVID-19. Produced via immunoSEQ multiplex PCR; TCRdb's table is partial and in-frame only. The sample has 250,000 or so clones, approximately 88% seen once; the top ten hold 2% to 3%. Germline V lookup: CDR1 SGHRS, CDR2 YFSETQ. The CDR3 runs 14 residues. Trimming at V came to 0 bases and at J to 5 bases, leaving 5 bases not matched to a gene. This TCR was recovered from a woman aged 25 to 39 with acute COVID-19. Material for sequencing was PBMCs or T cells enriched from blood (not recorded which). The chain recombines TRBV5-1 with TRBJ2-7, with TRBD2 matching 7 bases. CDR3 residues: CASSLARGGDEQYF. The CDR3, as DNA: TGCGCCAGCAGCTTGGCCCGGGGAGGGGACGAGCAGTACTTC.